This is a list of T cell receptor beta chains from one sample in a study of blood T cell repertoires in COVID-19. Repertoires were generated with immunoSEQ multiplex PCR, while TCRdb's copy carries only in-frame clones and drops some. The sample contains about 12,000 clones, just over 85% of which appear only once. The sample consisted of peripheral blood. These receptors originate from a human donor in a cohort sampled during active COVID-19. Each CDR3 is given without its conserved first and last residue. The D gene is left open where the match is weak. Part of the rows lack a size; the others show once, few, many or a class for expanded clones.

V	J	D	size	CDR3
TRBV4-2	TRBJ1-1	TRBD1	NA	ASRRQGAETEAF
TRBV6-2/TRBV6-3	TRBJ2-3	NA	once	ASSYSSRVDTQY
TRBV15	TRBJ1-2	NA	few	ATSREEGDGYT
TRBV29-1	TRBJ1-2	NA	NA	TVEAVPGYGYT
TRBV15	TRBJ2-1	NA	once	ATSRGGGDNEQF
TRBV12-5	TRBJ2-1	NA	NA	ASGLGQGLAEQF
TRBV7-2	TRBJ1-1	NA	NA	ASSLAVRSGKGTEAF
TRBV29-1	TRBJ2-3	NA	NA	SVQGGPDTQY
TRBV11-2	TRBJ2-7	TRBD2	NA	ASSTGLAGSYEQY
TRBV6-5	TRBJ2-5	NA	NA	ASAGGTSFETQY
TRBV12-3/TRBV12-4	TRBJ1-2	NA	NA	ASSLRQNYGYT
TRBV30	TRBJ1-5	NA	NA	AWSVGDDQPQH
TRBV24-1	TRBJ2-7	NA	NA	ATSDPLRVEQY
TRBV7-3	TRBJ1-1	NA	NA	ASSLGGTTEAF
TRBV7-9	TRBJ1-3	NA	NA	ASSLAVGASGNTIY
TRBV5-1	TRBJ1-1	NA	NA	ASSSGALNTEAF
TRBV9	TRBJ2-3	NA	NA	ASSVSLVGTDTQY
TRBV7-9	TRBJ2-2	TRBD2	once	ASSLVLAGDLNTGELF
TRBV28	TRBJ2-5	TRBD2	NA	ASSLKLTGGETQY
TRBV7-2	TRBJ2-3	NA	NA	ASRSGYGGTDTQY
TRBV5-6	TRBJ2-1	NA	once	ASSSLGRGSHNEQF
TRBV30	TRBJ2-2	NA	NA	AWSGQAFGELF
TRBV28	TRBJ2-7	TRBD1	NA	ASNKPRQGAGEQY
TRBV5-4	TRBJ2-1	TRBD1	once	ASSSGQGSYNEQF
TRBV2	TRBJ2-5	NA	NA	ASSENRDEETQY
TRBV28	TRBJ2-7	NA	NA	ASSSRDSYEQY
TRBV29-1	TRBJ2-3	TRBD1	NA	SGGQGTDTQY
TRBV3-1/TRBV3-2	TRBJ2-3	TRBD2	once	ASSQDTPGLAGGPTTDTQY
TRBV7-2	TRBJ2-1	NA	once	ASSLSWSSYNEQF
TRBV4-3	TRBJ1-5	TRBD1	NA	ASSQVLGAGGPQH
TRBV6-5	TRBJ2-3	TRBD2	once	ASSNGGELDTQY
TRBV4-3	TRBJ1-2	TRBD1	NA	ASSLYTGQSGYT
TRBV2	TRBJ1-3	NA	NA	ARRDISGNTIY
TRBV3-1/TRBV3-2	TRBJ2-7	TRBD2	NA	ASSPVGLAGSYEQY
TRBV6-5	TRBJ1-2	NA	NA	ASSTRTVGYGYT
TRBV12-3/TRBV12-4	TRBJ1-2	NA	NA	ASSTENYGYT